Below, one TCR beta chain is given with its context. Mismatch with germline at one junction end may stem from a read error. The CDR3 runs 13 residues. CDR1 is SSHAT, CDR2 FNYEAQ, per germline (reference sequence). TCRdb keeps only in-frame clones here, not all; method: immunoSEQ multiplex PCR. The sample carries some 21,000 clones, 84% recorded once. The sample comes from a study of blood T cell repertoires in COVID-19. Turning to the study itself: Nucleic acid was either cDNA or gDNA, and it came from T cells, B-cell-depleted T cells, or PBMCs.

The specimen sequenced was peripheral blood. The sequence was obtained from a man aged 40-49 years with acute or convalescent COVID-19. The chain links TRBV7-7 to TRBJ2-1; TRBD2 agrees at 7 bases. This CDR3 reads CASSFSGGNEQFF. As DNA, the CDR3 is TGTGCTAGCAGCTTTTCGGGGGGCAATGAGCAGTTCTTC.